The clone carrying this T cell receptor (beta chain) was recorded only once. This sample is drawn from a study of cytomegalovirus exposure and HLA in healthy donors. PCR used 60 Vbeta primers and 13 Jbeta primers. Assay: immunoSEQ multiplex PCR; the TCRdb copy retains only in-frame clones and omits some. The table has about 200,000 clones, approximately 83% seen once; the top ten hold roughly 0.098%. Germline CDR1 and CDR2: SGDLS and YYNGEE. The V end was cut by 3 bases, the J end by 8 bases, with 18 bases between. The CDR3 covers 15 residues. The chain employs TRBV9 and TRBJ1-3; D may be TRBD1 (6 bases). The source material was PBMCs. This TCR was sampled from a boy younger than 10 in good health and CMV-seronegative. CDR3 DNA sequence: TGTGCCAGCAGCGCCTCCCCGGGAGGGGGGGACACCATATATTTT. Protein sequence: CASSASPGGGDTIYF.